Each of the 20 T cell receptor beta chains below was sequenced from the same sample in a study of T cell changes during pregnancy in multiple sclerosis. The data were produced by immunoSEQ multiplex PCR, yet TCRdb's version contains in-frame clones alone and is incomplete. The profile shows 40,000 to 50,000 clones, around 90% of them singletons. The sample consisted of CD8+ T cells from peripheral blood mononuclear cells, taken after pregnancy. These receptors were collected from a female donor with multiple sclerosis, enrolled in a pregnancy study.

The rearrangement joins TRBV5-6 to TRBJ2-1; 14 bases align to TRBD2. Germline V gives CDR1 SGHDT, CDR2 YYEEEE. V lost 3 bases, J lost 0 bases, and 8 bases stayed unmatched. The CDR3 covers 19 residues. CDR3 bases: TGTGCCAGCAGCTACGGACTAGCGGGGGGTCCGAGCTCCTACAATGAGCAGTTCTTC. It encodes CASSYGLAGGPSSYNEQFF.

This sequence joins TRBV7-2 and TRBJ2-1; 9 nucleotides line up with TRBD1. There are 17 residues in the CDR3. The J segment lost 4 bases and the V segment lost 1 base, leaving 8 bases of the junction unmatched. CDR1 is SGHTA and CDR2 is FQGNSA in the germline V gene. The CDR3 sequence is CASSLVDAGTGYNEQFF. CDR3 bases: TGTGCCAGCAGCTTAGTGGACGCCGGGACAGGGTACAATGAGCAGTTCTTC. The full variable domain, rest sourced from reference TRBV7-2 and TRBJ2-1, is GAGVSQSPSNKVTEKGKDVELRCDPISGHTALYWYRQSLGQGLEFLIYFQGNSAPDKSGLPSDRFSAERTGGSVSTLTIQRTQQEDSAVYLCASSLVDAGTGYNEQFFGPGTRLTVL.

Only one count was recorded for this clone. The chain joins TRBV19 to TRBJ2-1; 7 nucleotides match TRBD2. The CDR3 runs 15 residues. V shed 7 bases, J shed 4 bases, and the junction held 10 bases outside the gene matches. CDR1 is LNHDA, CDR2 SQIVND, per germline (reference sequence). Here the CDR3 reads CASTISGDGYNEQFF. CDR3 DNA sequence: TGTGCCAGTACCATCAGCGGGGATGGGTACAATGAGCAGTTCTTC.

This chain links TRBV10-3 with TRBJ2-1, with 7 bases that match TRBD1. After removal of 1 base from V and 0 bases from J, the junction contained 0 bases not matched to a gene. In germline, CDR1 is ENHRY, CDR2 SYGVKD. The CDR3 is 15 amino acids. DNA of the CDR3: TGTGCCATCAGTGAGTACAGGGGCTCCTACAATGAGCAGTTCTTC. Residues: CAISEYRGSYNEQFF.

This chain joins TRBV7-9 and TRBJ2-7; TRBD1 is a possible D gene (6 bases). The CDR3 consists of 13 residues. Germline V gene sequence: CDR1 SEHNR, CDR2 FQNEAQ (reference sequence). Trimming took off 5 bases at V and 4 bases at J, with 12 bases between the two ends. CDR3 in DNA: TGTGCCAGCAGCCGGGACAACGTGTACGAGCAGTACTTC. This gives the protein CASSRDNVYEQYF.

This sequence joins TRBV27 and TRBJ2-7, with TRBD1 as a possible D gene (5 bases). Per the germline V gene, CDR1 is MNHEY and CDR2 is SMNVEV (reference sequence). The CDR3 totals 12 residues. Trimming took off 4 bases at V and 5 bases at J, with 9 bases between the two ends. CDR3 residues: CASSSHRNEQYF. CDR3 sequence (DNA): TGTGCCAGCAGTTCCCACAGGAACGAGCAGTACTTC.

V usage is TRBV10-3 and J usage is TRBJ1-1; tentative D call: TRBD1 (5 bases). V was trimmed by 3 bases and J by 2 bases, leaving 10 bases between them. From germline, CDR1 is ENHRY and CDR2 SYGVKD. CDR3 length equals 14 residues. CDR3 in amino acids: CAISERGHNTEAFF. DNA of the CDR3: TGTGCCATCAGTGAAAGAGGACACAACACTGAAGCTTTCTTT.

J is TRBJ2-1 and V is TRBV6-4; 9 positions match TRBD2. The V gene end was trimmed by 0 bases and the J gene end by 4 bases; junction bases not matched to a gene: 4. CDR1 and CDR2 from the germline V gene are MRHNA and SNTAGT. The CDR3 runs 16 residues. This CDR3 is CASSDSKRGDYNEQFF. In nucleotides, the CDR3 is TGTGCCAGCAGTGACTCAAAGCGGGGGGATTACAATGAGCAGTTCTTC.

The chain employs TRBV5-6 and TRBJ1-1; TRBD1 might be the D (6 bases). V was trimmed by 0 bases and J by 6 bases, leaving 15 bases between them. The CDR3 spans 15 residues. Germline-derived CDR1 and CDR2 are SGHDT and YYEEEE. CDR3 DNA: TGTGCCAGCAGCTTGGTGGCAGGGGCTATAGCTGAAGCTTTCTTT. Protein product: CASSLVAGAIAEAFF.

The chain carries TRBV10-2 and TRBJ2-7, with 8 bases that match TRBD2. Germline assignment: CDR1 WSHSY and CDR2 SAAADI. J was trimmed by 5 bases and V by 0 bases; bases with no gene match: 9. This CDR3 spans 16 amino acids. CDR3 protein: CASSESSGGAGDEQYF. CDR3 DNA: TGCGCCAGCAGTGAGTCGTCGGGGGGGGCCGGCGACGAGCAGTACTTC.

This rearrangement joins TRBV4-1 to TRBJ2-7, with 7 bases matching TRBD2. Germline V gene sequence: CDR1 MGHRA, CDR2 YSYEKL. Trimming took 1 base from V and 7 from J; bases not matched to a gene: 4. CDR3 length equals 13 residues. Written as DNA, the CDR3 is TGCGCCAGCAGCCAAGGCGGGGGTTGGGAGCAGTACTTC. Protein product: CASSQGGGWEQYF.

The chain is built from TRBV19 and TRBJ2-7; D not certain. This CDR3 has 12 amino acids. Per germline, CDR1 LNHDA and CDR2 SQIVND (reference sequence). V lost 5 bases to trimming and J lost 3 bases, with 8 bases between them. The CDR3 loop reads CASSPNLYEQYF. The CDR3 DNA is TGTGCCAGTAGTCCTAACCTCTACGAGCAGTACTTC.

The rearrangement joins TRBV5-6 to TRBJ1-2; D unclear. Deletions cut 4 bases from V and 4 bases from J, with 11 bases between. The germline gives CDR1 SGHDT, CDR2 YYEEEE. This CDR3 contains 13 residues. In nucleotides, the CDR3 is TGTGCCAGCAGCCACGACACCAGCTATGGCTACACCTTC. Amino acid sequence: CASSHDTSYGYTF.

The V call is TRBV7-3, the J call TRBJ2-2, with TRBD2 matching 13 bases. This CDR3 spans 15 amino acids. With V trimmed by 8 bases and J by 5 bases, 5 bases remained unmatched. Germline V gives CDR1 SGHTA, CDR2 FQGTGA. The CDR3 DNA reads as TGTGCCAGCGGCCTGGGACTAGCGGGGACCGGGGAGCTGTTTTTT. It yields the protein CASGLGLAGTGELFF.

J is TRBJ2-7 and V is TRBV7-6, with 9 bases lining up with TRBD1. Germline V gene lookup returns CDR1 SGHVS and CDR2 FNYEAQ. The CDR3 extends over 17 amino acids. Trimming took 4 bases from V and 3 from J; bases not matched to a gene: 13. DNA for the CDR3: TGTGCCAGCAGCTGGAGCGCCTTACAGGGGGCGATCTACGAGCAGTACTTC. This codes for CASSWSALQGAIYEQYF. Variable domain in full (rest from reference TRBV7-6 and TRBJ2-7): GAGVSQSPRYKVTKRGQDVALRCDPISGHVSLYWYRQALGQGPEFLTYFNYEAQQDKSGLPNDRFSAERPEGSISTLTIQRTEQRDSAMYRCASSWSALQGAIYEQYFGPGTRLTVT.

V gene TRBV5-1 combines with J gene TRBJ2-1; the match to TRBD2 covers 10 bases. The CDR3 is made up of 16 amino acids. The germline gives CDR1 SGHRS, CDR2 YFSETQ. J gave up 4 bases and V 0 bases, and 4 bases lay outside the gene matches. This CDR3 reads CASSLEATSGYNEQFF. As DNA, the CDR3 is TGCGCCAGCAGCTTGGAAGCGACTAGCGGGTACAATGAGCAGTTCTTC. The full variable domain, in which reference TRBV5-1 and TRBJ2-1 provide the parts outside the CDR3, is KAGVTQTPRYLIKTRGQQVTLSCSPISGHRSVSWYQQTPGQGLQFLFEYFSETQRNKGNFPGRFSGRQFSNSRSEMNVSTLELGDSALYLCASSLEATSGYNEQFFGPGTRLTVL.

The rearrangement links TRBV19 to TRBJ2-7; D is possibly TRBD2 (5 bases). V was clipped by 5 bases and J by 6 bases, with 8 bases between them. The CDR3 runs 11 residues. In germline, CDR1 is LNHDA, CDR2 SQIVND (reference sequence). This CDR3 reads CASSGLSEQYF. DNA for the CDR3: TGTGCCAGTAGTGGACTTAGCGAGCAGTACTTC.

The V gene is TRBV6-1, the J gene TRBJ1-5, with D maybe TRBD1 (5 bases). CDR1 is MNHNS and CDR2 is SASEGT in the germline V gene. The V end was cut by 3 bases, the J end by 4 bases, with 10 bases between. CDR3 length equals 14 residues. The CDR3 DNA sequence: TGTGCCAGCAGTGAGACAGCTAGGAATCAGCCCCAGCATTTT. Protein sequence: CASSETARNQPQHF.

The CDR3 nucleotides read TGCAGCGTTGGTTCCCCCTTTAAGAACACCGGGGAGCTGTTTTTT. Its protein is CSVGSPFKNTGELFF. The chain combines TRBV29-1 with TRBJ2-2; D uncertain. The ends were cut back, 4 bases at V and 1 base at J, with 13 bases in the middle. Germline CDR1 reads SQVTM; CDR2 reads ANQGSEA. CDR3 length: 15 residues.

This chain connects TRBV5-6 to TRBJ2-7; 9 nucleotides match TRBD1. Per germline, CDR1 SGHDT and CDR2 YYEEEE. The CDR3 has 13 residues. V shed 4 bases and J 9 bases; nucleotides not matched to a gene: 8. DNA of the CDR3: TGTGCCAGCAGCCCCGGGACAGGGAGCGGGCAGTACTTC. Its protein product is CASSPGTGSGQYF.